Sequencing of this T cell receptor (beta chain) was carried out in a study of blood T cell repertoires in COVID-19. The CDR3 loop spans 15 amino acids. The V segment lost 6 bases and the J segment 4 bases; nucleotides outside the gene matches: 8. CDR1 is MRHNA, CDR2 SNTAGT, per germline. Repertoires were generated with immunoSEQ multiplex PCR, while TCRdb's copy carries only in-frame clones and drops some. The sample shows about 110,000 clones, roughly 85% of them seen only once. V and J are TRBV6-4 and TRBJ1-2; TRBD1 agrees at 10 bases. Specimen: peripheral blood. The clonotype comes from a woman in her sixties with acute or convalescent COVID-19. CDR3 bases: TGTGCCAGCAGAGCCGGGACAGGGGAAGCCTATGGCTACACCTTC. Its protein product is CASRAGTGEAYGYTF.